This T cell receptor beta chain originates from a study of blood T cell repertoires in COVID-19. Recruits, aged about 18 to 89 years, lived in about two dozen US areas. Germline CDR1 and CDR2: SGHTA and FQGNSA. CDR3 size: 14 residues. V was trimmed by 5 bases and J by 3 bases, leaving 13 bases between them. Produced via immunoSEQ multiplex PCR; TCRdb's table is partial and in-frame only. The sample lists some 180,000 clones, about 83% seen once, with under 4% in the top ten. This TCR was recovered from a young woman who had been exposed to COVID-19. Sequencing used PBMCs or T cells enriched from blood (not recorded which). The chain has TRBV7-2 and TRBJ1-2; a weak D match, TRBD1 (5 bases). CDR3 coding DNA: TGTGCCAGCAGCCCCCGCGGGGGGGACTATGGCTACACCTTC. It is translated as CASSPRGGDYGYTF. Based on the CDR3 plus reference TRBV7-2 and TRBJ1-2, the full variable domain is GAGVSQSPSNKVTEKGKDVELRCDPISGHTALYWYRQSLGQGLEFLIYFQGNSAPDKSGLPSDRFSAERTGGSVSTLTIQRTQQEDSAVYLCASSPRGGDYGYTFGSGTRLTVV.